The 19 T cell receptor beta chains below all came from one sample that was sequenced in a study of graft-versus-host responses after intestinal transplantation (dated by TCRdb to about 2021). For these TCRs, the target antigens are not known. This specimen's time point label, interpreted: cells obtained before transplantation from donor or recipient. Library preparation used the immunoSEQ multiplex PCR assay. This immuneACCESS table, as held by TCRdb, lists in-frame sequences with V and J called but not all clones. Of the missing ones, under half trace to an unresolved V gene in checked studies; the others have no known cause. For this sample the table gives more than 80,000 clones, of which around 90% were detected only once. Of the sample, more than 0.25% is held by the ten largest clones. This specimen consisted of unstimulated CD4+ T cells sorted from spleen or lymph node cells, obtained before transplant. All receptors derive from a human donor who was the organ donor for an intestinal transplant.

The chain carries TRBV5-4 and TRBJ1-2, with 8 bases fitting TRBD1. Unmatched junction bases numbered 11, after V lost 3 bases and J lost 4 bases. Per germline, CDR1 SGHNT and CDR2 YYREEE (reference sequence). The CDR3 has 16 residues. CDR3 in DNA: TGTGCCAGCAGCTCCCACCTAGGGACAGGATCCTATGGCTACACCTTC. Translation gives CASSSHLGTGSYGYTF. Full variable domain (remainder filled in from reference TRBV5-4 and TRBJ1-2): ETGVTQSPTHLIKTRGQQVTLRCSSQSGHNTVSWYQQALGQGPQFIFQYYREEENGRGNFPPRFSGLQFPNYSSELNVNALELDDSALYLCASSSHLGTGSYGYTFGSGTRLTVV.

In DNA form, the CDR3 reads TGTGCCAGCAGCCCTCTCGTCACAGATACGCAGTATTTT. It encodes CASSPLVTDTQYF. The chain uses TRBV9 and TRBJ2-3; D not resolved. The CDR3 is 13 amino acids. Germline values: CDR1 SGDLS, CDR2 YYNGEE. V was clipped by 4 bases and J by 2 bases, with 8 bases between them.

This chain connects TRBV7-9 to TRBJ2-7; possible D gene TRBD1, 5 bases. The CDR3 is 15 residues long. Trimming shortened V by 1 base and J by 0 bases, and 10 bases separated the two germline ends. The germline V gene encodes CDR1 SEHNR and CDR2 FQNEAQ (reference sequence). CDR3 coding DNA: TGTGCCAGCAGCTTAGGGACACGCAGCTCCTACGAGCAGTACTTC. The encoded protein is CASSLGTRSSYEQYF.

The CDR3 protein is CASSYREGLAFF. The DNA for the CDR3 is TGTGCCAGCAGCTACCGGGAGGGCCTGGCGTTCTTC. The J gene is TRBJ2-1, the V gene TRBV11-1; 8 bases map to TRBD2. The V and J ends lost 4 bases and 15 bases, in that order; junction bases with no gene match: 8. CDR1 and CDR2 from the germline V gene are SGHAT and FQDESV (reference sequence). CDR3 length equals 12 residues.

This chain uses TRBV9 with TRBJ2-3, with 9 bases matching TRBD2. Germline-derived CDR1 and CDR2 are SGDLS and YYNGEE. This CDR3 has 14 residues. After removal of 4 bases from V and 5 bases from J, the junction contained 5 bases not matched to a gene. The CDR3 loop reads CASSSRGGGDTQYF. DNA for the CDR3: TGTGCCAGCAGCTCGCGGGGGGGAGGAGATACGCAGTATTTT.

V usage is TRBV2 and J usage is TRBJ1-2, with D uncertain. The CDR3 has 12 residues. The germline V gene encodes CDR1 SNHLY and CDR2 FYNNEI. Trimming removed 3 bases at V and 8 bases at J, with 10 bases between. CDR3 coding DNA: TGTGCCAGCAGTGAGACGGGGTACGGCTACACCTTC. Residues: CASSETGYGYTF.

A single count supports this clone. CDR3: CAISESGRRTDTQYF. The CDR3 region has the DNA TGTGCCATCAGTGAGTCGGGCCGCCGCACAGATACGCAGTATTTT. V usage is TRBV10-3 and J usage is TRBJ2-3; no clear D gene. CDR3 length equals 15 residues. V lost 0 bases, J lost 1 base, and 8 bases lay in between. Germline V lookup: CDR1 ENHRY, CDR2 SYGVKD.

In its sample, this clone was seen a few times. The chain employs TRBV7-3 and TRBJ2-5; no reliable D call. Germline V CDR1 and CDR2: SGHTA, FQGTGA. V lost 2 bases and J 5 bases, leaving 9 bases between the germline ends. The CDR3 extends over 13 amino acids. The CDR3 here is CASSLRVAETQYF. CDR3 in DNA: TGTGCCAGCAGCTTACGGGTAGCTGAGACCCAGTACTTC.

The sample holds a few counts of this clone. This sequence joins TRBV18 and TRBJ2-7; 10 bases agree with TRBD2. The CDR3 length is 17 residues. V trimming: 3 bases; J trimming: 2 bases; junction bases outside the gene matches: 10. Looked up from germline, CDR1 is KGHSH and CDR2 is LQKENI. The CDR3: CASSPSQLAGSPYEQYF. The DNA of the CDR3 is TGTGCCAGCTCACCGTCCCAACTAGCGGGGTCCCCCTACGAGCAGTACTTC.

V usage is TRBV27 and J usage is TRBJ2-1; 9 nucleotides align to TRBD1. In germline, CDR1 is MNHEY, CDR2 SMNVEV (reference sequence). V dropped 3 bases and J dropped 10; count of bases not matched to a gene: 10. CDR3 size: 15 residues. The CDR3 DNA is TGTGCCAGCAGTTTCTGGGACAGGGTTTTTTCGGAGCAGTTCTTC. It is translated as CASSFWDRVFSEQFF.

This sequence joins TRBV7-9 and TRBJ2-3; 12 bases line up with TRBD2. V shed 3 bases and J 8 bases; nucleotides not matched to a gene: 9. Germline lookup yields CDR1 SEHNR and CDR2 FQNEAQ (reference sequence). The CDR3 totals 16 residues. CDR3 sequence: CASSFETSGRGGTQYF. In DNA form, the CDR3 reads TGTGCCAGCAGCTTCGAGACTAGCGGGAGAGGGGGTACGCAGTATTTT.

V usage is TRBV6-5 and J usage is TRBJ2-7; TRBD1 aligns across 8 bases. The CDR3 is 14 residues long. CDR1 is MNHEY and CDR2 is SVGAGI in the germline V gene. Trimming at V came to 5 bases and at J to 0 bases, leaving 3 bases not matched to a gene. The CDR3 region is CASSRGQASYEQYF. As DNA, the CDR3 is TGTGCCAGCAGTAGGGGACAGGCCTCCTACGAGCAGTACTTC.

This sequence joins TRBV7-9 and TRBJ1-4; D not certain. V lost 10 bases to trimming and J lost 8 bases, with 14 bases between them. Germline CDR1 is SEHNR and CDR2 is FQNEAQ (reference sequence). The CDR3 runs to 12 residues. The CDR3 DNA follows: TGTGCCATCCCAAGCGCCAGCGAAAAACTGTTTTTT. It specifies CAIPSASEKLFF.

The genes are TRBV9 and TRBJ2-3, with D possibly being TRBD1 (6 bases). This CDR3 region has 14 residues. CDR1 is SGDLS, CDR2 YYNGEE, per germline. Trimming removed 6 bases at V and 2 bases at J, with 13 bases between. The CDR3 region is CASTKGVATDTQYF. The CDR3 DNA reads as TGTGCCAGCACCAAGGGGGTTGCCACAGATACGCAGTATTTT.

CDR3 residues: CASSSRWSSYEQYF. CDR3 nucleotides: TGTGCCAGCAGCTCCCGCTGGAGCTCCTACGAGCAGTACTTC. The rearrangement joins TRBV7-2 to TRBJ2-7; D unresolved. Per germline, CDR1 SGHTA and CDR2 FQGNSA. This CDR3 has 14 amino acids. V was shortened by 4 bases and J by 0 bases, with 10 bases between the two germline ends.

The V and J genes are TRBV6-1 and TRBJ1-2; maybe TRBD1 (5 bases). V shed 1 base and J shed 4 bases, with 10 bases lying between them. The CDR3 is made up of 14 amino acids. CDR1 is MNHNS and CDR2 is SASEGT in the germline V gene. CDR3 in amino acids: CASSEGAGFYGYTF. CDR3 coding DNA: TGTGCCAGCAGTGAAGGGGCAGGGTTCTATGGCTACACCTTC.

The chain is built from TRBV6-1 and TRBJ1-2; 9 nucleotides match TRBD1. The germline gives CDR1 MNHNS, CDR2 SASEGT. The CDR3 spans 16 residues. Trimming at V came to 3 bases and at J to 7 bases, leaving 12 bases not matched to a gene. This chain's CDR3 is CASSDYRGRGGRGYTF. CDR3 in DNA: TGTGCCAGCAGTGATTACAGGGGGCGAGGGGGTCGTGGCTACACCTTC.

This rearrangement joins TRBV7-9 to TRBJ2-3, with 7 bases matching TRBD1. The CDR3 sequence is 15 residues long. Germline V gives CDR1 SEHNR, CDR2 FQNEAQ (reference sequence). V dropped 5 bases and J dropped 5; count of bases not matched to a gene: 10. For the CDR3, the DNA is TGTGCCAGCAGCCTTACAGGGGCCCCCGGAGATACGCAGTATTTT. This codes for CASSLTGAPGDTQYF.

The chain carries TRBV7-3 and TRBJ2-5; the D gene is possibly TRBD1 (6 bases). The J call may be mistaken, given a closer DNA end match to TRBJ2-7. The length of the CDR3 is 13 residues. The germline CDR1 and CDR2 sequences are SGHTA and FQGTGA. Here the CDR3 DNA reads TGTGCCAGCAGCTCGGGACATTTCAACGAGCAGTACTTC. This encodes CASSSGHFNEQYF.